The 13 T cell receptor beta chains below all came from one sample that was sequenced in a study of post-analysis software for immune sequencing data. No antigen has been assigned to these receptors. Unique-molecular-identifier-tagged TCR beta cDNA libraries were used. Each CDR3 protein gets one entry after TCRdb re-called the PCR reads with MiXCR. The sample includes over 700,000 distinct CDR3 sequences, about 32% of them seen just once. Study-wide findings and caveats: Higher frequency in patients than in controls was seen for about 5 TRBV segments, with TRBV5-6, TRBV5-1 and TRBV20-1 among them.

The sample comprised blood. The receptors shown here come from a girl aged 5-17 years with multiple sclerosis.

This clonotype was detected a few times. The gene calls are TRBV20-1 and TRBJ2-3; D gene unclear. Germline loops: CDR1 DFQATT, CDR2 SNEGSKA (reference sequence). V was shortened by 6 bases and J by 6 bases, with 10 bases between the two germline ends. This CDR3 has 11 residues. CDR3 bases: TGCAGTGCAAGACTGGGGGATACGCAGTATTTT. This sequence encodes CSARLGDTQYF.

The gene calls are TRBV18 and TRBJ2-7; 7 bases agree with TRBD2. The DNA matches TRBJ2-5 better at its end, which makes the J call doubtful. The CDR3 spans 16 residues. In germline, CDR1 is KGHSH, CDR2 LQKENI. CDR3 protein: CASSPSPRTGGETQYF. The CDR3 DNA sequence: TGTGCCAGCTCACCATCCCCAAGGACGGGGGGAGAGACCCAGTACTTC.

In its sample, this clonotype was seen a few times. V and J are TRBV7-9 and TRBJ2-7; D is uncertain. The CDR3 is 13 residues long. The germline gives CDR1 SEHNR, CDR2 FQNEAQ (reference sequence). Trimming left V 1 base short and J 2 bases short, with 6 bases between. The CDR3 here is CASSLGIAYEQYF. CDR3 in DNA: TGTGCCAGCAGCTTAGGTATCGCCTACGAGCAGTACTTC.

The rearrangement uses TRBV12-3 or TRBV12-4 and TRBJ1-1; 11 bases align to TRBD1. CDR3 length: 14 residues. V was pared by 2 bases and J by 11 bases, with 7 bases of the junction left unmatched. CDR3 bases: TGTGCCAGCAGTTTAACTGGACAGGGGGCAAGGGCTTTCTTT. This gives the protein CASSLTGQGARAFF.

This clonotype occurred a few times. This chain uses TRBV20-1 with TRBJ2-4; 8 nucleotides agree with TRBD1. There are 13 residues in the CDR3. V gave up 5 bases and J gave up 4 bases; unmatched junction bases: 4. In germline, CDR1 is DFQATT, CDR2 SNEGSKA (reference sequence). The CDR3 sequence is CSAGRTGKNIQYF. The CDR3 DNA reads as TGCAGTGCTGGCCGGACAGGGAAAAACATTCAGTACTTC.

The chain joins TRBV5-6 to TRBJ2-3, with TRBD1 matching over 9 bases. CDR1 SGHDT and CDR2 YYEEEE come from the germline V gene. This CDR3 region has 17 residues. With V trimmed by 1 base and J by 4 bases, 10 bases remained unmatched. CDR3 protein: CASSLTGGLSGADTQYF. DNA for the CDR3: TGTGCCAGCAGCTTGACAGGGGGCCTGTCCGGCGCAGATACGCAGTATTTT.

The rearrangement joins TRBV5-1 to TRBJ2-1; TRBD2 might be the D (5 bases). V gave up 1 base and J gave up 3 bases, with 11 bases separating them. This CDR3 spans 15 amino acids. The germline CDR1 and CDR2 sequences are SGHRS and YFSETQ. In DNA form, the CDR3 reads TGCGCCAGCAGCTTGATAAAAGGGAGCTACAATGAGCAGTTCTTC. Its protein product is CASSLIKGSYNEQFF.

This clonotype appeared a few times. The chain employs TRBV5-1 and TRBJ1-6; 9 bases align to TRBD1. The CDR3 has 15 residues. V gave up 4 bases and J gave up 5 bases; unmatched junction bases: 4. Germline V gives CDR1 SGHRS, CDR2 YFSETQ. The DNA for the CDR3 is TGCGCCAGCAGCGCGGGACAGGGAGATAATTCACCCCTCCACTTT. This translates into CASSAGQGDNSPLHF.

This clonotype was observed a handful of times. V usage is TRBV7-9 and J usage is TRBJ1-2, with a weak D call TRBD1 (5 bases). Germline V gene lookup returns CDR1 SEHNR and CDR2 FQNEAQ (reference sequence). V dropped 5 bases and J dropped 8 bases, with 15 bases sitting between them. CDR3 length: 13 residues. Here the CDR3 reads CASSPKTGVGYTF. In DNA form, the CDR3 reads TGTGCCAGCAGCCCAAAGACGGGGGTCGGCTACACCTTC.

This clonotype appeared once. The chain recombines TRBV20-1 with TRBJ2-7, with unresolved D. The germline V gene has CDR1 DFQATT and CDR2 SNEGSKA (reference sequence). The V end lost 0 bases, the J end lost 0 bases, and 9 bases lay between the germline ends. This CDR3 comprises 14 residues. CDR3 sequence (DNA): TGCAGTGCTAGAGATGAGTCGGGCTCCTACGAGCAGTACTTC. Amino acid sequence: CSARDESGSYEQYF.

This clonotype was found a few times. This sequence joins TRBV20-1 and TRBJ1-2; weak D call: TRBD1 (5 bases). CDR3 length: 13 residues. V was shortened by 1 base and J by 1 base, with 7 bases between the two germline ends. The germline V gene encodes CDR1 DFQATT and CDR2 SNEGSKA (reference sequence). The CDR3 loop reads CSARGGSNYGYTF. DNA of the CDR3: TGCAGTGCTAGAGGGGGCAGTAACTATGGCTACACCTTC.

This clonotype was seen a handful of times. The rearrangement uses TRBV28 and TRBJ2-6; D remains unclear. Germline CDR1 is MDHEN and CDR2 is SYDVKM. This CDR3 spans 13 amino acids. V shed 8 bases and J shed 0 bases, with 5 bases lying between them. CDR3 amino acids: CASQPSGANVLTF. DNA for the CDR3: TGTGCCAGCCAGCCCTCTGGGGCCAACGTCCTGACTTTC.

There are a few counts of this clonotype. The CDR3 spells CSAGGVAGVSNEQFF. DNA of the CDR3: TGCAGTGCTGGGGGGGTAGCGGGAGTATCGAATGAGCAGTTCTTC. The V and J genes are TRBV20-1 and TRBJ2-1, with 9 positions matching TRBD2. J was trimmed by 7 bases and V by 5 bases; bases with no gene match: 12. Per the germline V gene, CDR1 is DFQATT and CDR2 is SNEGSKA (reference sequence). The CDR3 totals 15 residues.